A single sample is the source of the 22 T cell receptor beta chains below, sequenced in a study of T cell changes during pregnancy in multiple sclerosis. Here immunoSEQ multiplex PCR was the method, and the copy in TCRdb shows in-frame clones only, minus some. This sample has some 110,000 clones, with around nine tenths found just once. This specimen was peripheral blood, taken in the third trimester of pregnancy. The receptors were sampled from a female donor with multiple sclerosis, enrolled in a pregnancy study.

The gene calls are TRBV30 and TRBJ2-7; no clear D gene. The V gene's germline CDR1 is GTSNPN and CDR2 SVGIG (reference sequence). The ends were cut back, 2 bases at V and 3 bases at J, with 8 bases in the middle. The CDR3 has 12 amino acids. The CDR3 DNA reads TGTGCCTGGAGTTCGCCAGACTACGAGCAGTACTTC. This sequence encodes CAWSSPDYEQYF.

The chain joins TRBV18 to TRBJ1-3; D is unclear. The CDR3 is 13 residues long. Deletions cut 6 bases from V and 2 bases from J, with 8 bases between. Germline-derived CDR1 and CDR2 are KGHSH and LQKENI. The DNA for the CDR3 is TGTGCCAGCTCGCGGACTGCTGGAAACACCATATATTTT. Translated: CASSRTAGNTIYF.

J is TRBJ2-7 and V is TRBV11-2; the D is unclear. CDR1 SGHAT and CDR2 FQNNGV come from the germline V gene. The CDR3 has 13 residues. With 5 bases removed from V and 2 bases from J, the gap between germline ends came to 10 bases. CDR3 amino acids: CASSPLRAYEQYF. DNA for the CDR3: TGTGCCAGCAGCCCCCTCCGTGCCTACGAGCAGTACTTC.

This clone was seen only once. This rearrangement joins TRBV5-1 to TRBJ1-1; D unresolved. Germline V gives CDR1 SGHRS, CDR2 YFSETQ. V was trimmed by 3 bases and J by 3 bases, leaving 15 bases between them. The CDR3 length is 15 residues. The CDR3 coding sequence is TGCGCCAGCAGCTGGAACAGCTTTTCACACACTGAAGCTTTCTTT. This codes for CASSWNSFSHTEAFF.

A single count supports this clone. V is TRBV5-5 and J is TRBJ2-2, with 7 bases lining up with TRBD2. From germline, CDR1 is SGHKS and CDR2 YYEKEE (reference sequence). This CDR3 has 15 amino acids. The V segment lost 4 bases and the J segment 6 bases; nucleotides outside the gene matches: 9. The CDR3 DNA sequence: TGTGCCAGCAGCGGACTAGGAGGGGAAGCCGGGGAGCTGTTTTTT. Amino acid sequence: CASSGLGGEAGELFF.

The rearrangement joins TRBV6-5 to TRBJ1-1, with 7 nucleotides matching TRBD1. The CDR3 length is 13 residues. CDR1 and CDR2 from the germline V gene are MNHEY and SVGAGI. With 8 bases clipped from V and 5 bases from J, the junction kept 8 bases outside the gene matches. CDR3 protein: CASRQGLNTEAFF. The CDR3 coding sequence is TGTGCCAGCCGACAGGGACTTAATACTGAAGCTTTCTTT.

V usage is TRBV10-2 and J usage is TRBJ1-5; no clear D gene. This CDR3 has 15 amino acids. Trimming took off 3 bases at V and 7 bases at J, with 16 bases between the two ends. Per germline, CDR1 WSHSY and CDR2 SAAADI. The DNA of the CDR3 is TGCGCCAGCAGTGAAGGGAGTGGCACCGAGCAGCCCCAGCATTTT. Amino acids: CASSEGSGTEQPQHF.

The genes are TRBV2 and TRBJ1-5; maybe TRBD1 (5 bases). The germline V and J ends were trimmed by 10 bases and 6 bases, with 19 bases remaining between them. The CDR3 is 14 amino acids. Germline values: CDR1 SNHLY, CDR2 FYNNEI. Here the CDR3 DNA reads TGTGCCACCAACGGGGGAGACGGGAGTCAGCCCCAGCATTTT. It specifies CATNGGDGSQPQHF.

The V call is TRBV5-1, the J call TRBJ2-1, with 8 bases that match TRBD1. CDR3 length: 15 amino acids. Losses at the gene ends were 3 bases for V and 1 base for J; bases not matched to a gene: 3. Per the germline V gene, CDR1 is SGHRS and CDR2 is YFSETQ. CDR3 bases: TGCGCCAGCAGCTCGGGGACAGGTTCCTACAATGAGCAGTTCTTC. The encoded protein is CASSSGTGSYNEQFF.

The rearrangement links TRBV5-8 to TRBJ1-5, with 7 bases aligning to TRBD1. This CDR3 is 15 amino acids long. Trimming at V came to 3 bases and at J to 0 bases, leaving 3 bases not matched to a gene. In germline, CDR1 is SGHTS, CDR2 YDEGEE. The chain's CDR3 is CASSWGQSSNQPQHF. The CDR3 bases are TGTGCCAGCAGCTGGGGACAGAGTAGCAATCAGCCCCAGCATTTT. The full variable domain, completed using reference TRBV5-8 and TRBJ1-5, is EAGVTQSPTHLIKTRGQQATLRCSPISGHTSVYWYQQALGLGLQFLLWYDEGEERNRGNFPPRFSGRQFPNYSSELNVNALELEDSALYLCASSWGQSSNQPQHFGDGTRLSIL.

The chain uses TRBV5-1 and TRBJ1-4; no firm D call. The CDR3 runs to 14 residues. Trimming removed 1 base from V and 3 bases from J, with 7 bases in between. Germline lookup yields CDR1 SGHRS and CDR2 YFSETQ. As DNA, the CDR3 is TGCGCCAGCAGCTTGTGGGGAGCTAATGAAAAACTGTTTTTT. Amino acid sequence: CASSLWGANEKLFF.

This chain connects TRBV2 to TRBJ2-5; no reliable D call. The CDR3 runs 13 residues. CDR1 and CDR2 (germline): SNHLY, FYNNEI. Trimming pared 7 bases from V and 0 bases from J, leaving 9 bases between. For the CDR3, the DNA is TGTGCCAGCACGTCAGGCTACCAAGAGACCCAGTACTTC. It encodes CASTSGYQETQYF.

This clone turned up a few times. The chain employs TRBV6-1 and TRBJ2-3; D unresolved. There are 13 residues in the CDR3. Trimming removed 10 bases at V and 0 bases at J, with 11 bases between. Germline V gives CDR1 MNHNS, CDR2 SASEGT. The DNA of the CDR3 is TGTGCCACCCTCCCCCGGAGCACAGATACGCAGTATTTT. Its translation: CATLPRSTDTQYF.

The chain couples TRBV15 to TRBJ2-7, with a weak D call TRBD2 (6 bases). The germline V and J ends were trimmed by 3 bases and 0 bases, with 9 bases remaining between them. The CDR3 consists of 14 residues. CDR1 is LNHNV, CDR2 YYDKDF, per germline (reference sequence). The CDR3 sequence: CATSSGGDSYEQYF. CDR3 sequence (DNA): TGTGCCACCAGCAGCGGAGGGGACTCCTACGAGCAGTACTTC.

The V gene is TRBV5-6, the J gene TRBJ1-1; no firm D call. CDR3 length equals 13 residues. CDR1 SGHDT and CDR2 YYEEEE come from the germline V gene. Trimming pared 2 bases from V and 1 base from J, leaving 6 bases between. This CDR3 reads CASSFGGNTEAFF. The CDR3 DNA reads TGTGCCAGCAGCTTCGGAGGGAACACTGAAGCTTTCTTT.

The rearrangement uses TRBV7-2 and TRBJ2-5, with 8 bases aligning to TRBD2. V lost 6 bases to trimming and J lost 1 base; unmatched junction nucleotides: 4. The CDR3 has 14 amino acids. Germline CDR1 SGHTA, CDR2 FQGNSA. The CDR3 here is CASRRGGVQETQYF. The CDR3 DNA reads TGTGCCAGCAGACGGGGGGGCGTCCAAGAGACCCAGTACTTC. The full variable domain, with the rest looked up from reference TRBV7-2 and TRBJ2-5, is GAGVSQSPSNKVTEKGKDVELRCDPISGHTALYWYRQSLGQGLEFLIYFQGNSAPDKSGLPSDRFSAERTGGSVSTLTIQRTQQEDSAVYLCASRRGGVQETQYFGPGTRLLVL.

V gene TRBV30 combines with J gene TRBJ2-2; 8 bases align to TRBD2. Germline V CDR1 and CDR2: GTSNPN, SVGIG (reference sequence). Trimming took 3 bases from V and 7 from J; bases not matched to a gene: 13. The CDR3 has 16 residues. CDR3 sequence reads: CAWREAGVRFNGELFF. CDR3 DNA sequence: TGTGCCTGGAGGGAAGCGGGGGTTCGGTTCAACGGGGAGCTGTTTTTT.

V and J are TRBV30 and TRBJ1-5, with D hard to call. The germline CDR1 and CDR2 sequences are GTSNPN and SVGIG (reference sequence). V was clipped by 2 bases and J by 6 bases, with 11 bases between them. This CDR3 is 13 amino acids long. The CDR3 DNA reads TGTGCCTGGAGTCGTGACTTGGCTCAGCCCCAGCATTTT. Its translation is CAWSRDLAQPQHF.

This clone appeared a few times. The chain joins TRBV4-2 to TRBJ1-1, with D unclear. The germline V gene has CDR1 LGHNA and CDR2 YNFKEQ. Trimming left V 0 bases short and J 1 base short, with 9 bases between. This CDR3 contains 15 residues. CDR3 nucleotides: TGTGCCAGCAGCCAAGATCGGGTACCGAACACTGAAGCTTTCTTT. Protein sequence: CASSQDRVPNTEAFF.

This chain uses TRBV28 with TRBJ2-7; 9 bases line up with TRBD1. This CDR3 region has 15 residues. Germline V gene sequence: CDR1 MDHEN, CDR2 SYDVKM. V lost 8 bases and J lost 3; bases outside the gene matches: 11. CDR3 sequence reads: CASGVRDRVNYEQYF. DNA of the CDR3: TGTGCCAGCGGTGTCCGGGACAGGGTAAACTACGAGCAGTACTTC.

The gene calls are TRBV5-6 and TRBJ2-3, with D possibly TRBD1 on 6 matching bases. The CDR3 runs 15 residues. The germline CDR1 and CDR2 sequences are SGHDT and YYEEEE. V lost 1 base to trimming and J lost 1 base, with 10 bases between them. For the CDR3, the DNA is TGTGCCAGCAGCTTGTTGAGACAGGGCACAGATACGCAGTATTTT. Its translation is CASSLLRQGTDTQYF.

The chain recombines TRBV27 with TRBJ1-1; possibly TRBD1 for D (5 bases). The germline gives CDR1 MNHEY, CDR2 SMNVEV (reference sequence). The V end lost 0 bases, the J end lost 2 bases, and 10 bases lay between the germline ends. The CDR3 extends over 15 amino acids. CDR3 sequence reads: CASSLSGGFNTEAFF. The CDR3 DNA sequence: TGTGCCAGCAGTTTATCGGGGGGGTTTAACACTGAAGCTTTCTTT.